This T cell receptor beta chain was found in a study of read filtering for tumor transcriptome and immune sequencing. Whole-study context: R-ISS stage counts were roughly eight for I, about 15 for II, six or seven for III. After DNase treatment, RNA was made into whole-transcriptome libraries. Whole-study results and caveats: Compared with RNA-seq, IR-seq gave much higher clonotype depth and reliability. Single-read clonotypes: 80% to 90% of IR-seq clonotypes (around 3.5% of reads), about 75% of RNA-seq clonotypes (nearly 45% of reads).

CDR3 length: 15 residues. Germline V CDR1 and CDR2: SGHRS, YFSETQ. V shed 3 bases, J shed 0 bases, and the junction held 4 bases outside the gene matches. This library used roughly 400 ng RNA and molecular barcoded adaptors spanning alpha/delta and beta/gamma chains. In TCRdb, the reads were re-called with MiXCR into one record per CDR3 protein. The data contain tens of thousands of distinct CDR3 sequences, approximately 20% of them singletons. Many counts were recorded for this clonotype. Its antigen is unknown. Sequencing was carried out using a population of CD138-negative cells sorted from bone marrow. The sequence was obtained from a donor at least 40 years old with multiple myeloma. This sequence joins TRBV5-1 and TRBJ2-3, with 7 bases fitting TRBD1. CDR3 loop: CASSSQGVSTDTQYF. CDR3 DNA sequence: TGCGCCAGCAGCTCCCAGGGGGTAAGCACAGATACGCAGTATTTT.